What follows are 26 T cell receptor beta chains derived from one specimen sequenced in a study of cytomegalovirus exposure and HLA in healthy donors. The PCR employed 60 Vbeta primers together with 13 Jbeta primers. The method was immunoSEQ multiplex PCR; TCRdb's version includes in-frame clones alone and lacks a portion of them. Counted here are hundreds of thousands of clones, approximately 82% occurring once; the ten biggest clones make up around 0.57%. The sequenced material came from PBMCs. These receptors were taken from a woman in her forties in good health and CMV-seronegative.

The chain carries TRBV15 and TRBJ2-5; a weak D match, TRBD2 (5 bases). Trimming took 3 bases from V and 3 from J, leaving 5 bases between them. Germline assignment: CDR1 LNHNV and CDR2 YYDKDF (reference sequence). This CDR3 has 12 residues. CDR3 region: CATSRREETQYF. Here the CDR3 DNA reads TGTGCCACCAGCAGGCGGGAAGAGACCCAGTACTTC. The complete variable domain, with remaining parts taken from reference TRBV15 and TRBJ2-5, reads DAMVIQNPRYQVTQFGKPVTLSCSQTLNHNVMYWYQQKSSQAPKLLFHYYDKDFNNEADTPDNFQSRRPNTSFCFLDIRSPGLGDTAMYLCATSRREETQYFGPGTRLLVL.

The chain links TRBV30 to TRBJ1-1; D might be TRBD1 (5 bases). Germline CDR1 reads GTSNPN; CDR2 reads SVGIG (reference sequence). CDR3 length: 14 amino acids. V was cut by 2 bases and J by 6 bases, with 16 bases left in between. CDR3 in DNA: TGTGCCTGGAGTTACCGCGGGGGGAGGTCTGAAGCTTTCTTT. It is translated as CAWSYRGGRSEAFF.

CDR3 loop: CAILSGGGAPTGELFF. As DNA, the CDR3 is TGTGCCATCCTTAGTGGCGGGGGGGCCCCCACCGGGGAGCTGTTTTTT. This chain connects TRBV6-6 to TRBJ2-2, with 9 bases lining up with TRBD2. V trimming: 10 bases; J trimming: 4 bases; junction bases outside the gene matches: 13. Germline V gene lookup returns CDR1 MNHNY and CDR2 SVGAGI (reference sequence). CDR3 length: 16 amino acids.

The genes are TRBV6-1 and TRBJ2-3; 7 bases are a match to TRBD2. Germline values: CDR1 MNHNS, CDR2 SASEGT. CDR3 length: 15 amino acids. The J segment lost 4 bases and the V segment lost 6 bases, leaving 10 bases of the junction unmatched. In DNA form, the CDR3 reads TGTGCCAGCAGAAGACTAGCCCACGGCGCAGATACGCAGTATTTT. Translated, it gives CASRRLAHGADTQYF.

The gene calls are TRBV7-2 and TRBJ2-5; D perhaps matches TRBD1 (5 bases). This CDR3 has 17 amino acids. V was pared by 4 bases and J by 1 base, with 19 bases between. CDR1 and CDR2 from the germline V gene are SGHTA and FQGNSA. CDR3 amino acids: CASSSSKRRQTQETQYF. The CDR3 DNA reads TGTGCCAGCAGCTCAAGCAAAAGGAGACAGACCCAAGAGACCCAGTACTTC.

J is TRBJ1-5 and V is TRBV19; D may be TRBD1 (5 bases). V was pared by 7 bases and J by 6 bases, with 22 bases between. This CDR3 comprises 16 residues. Germline V CDR1 and CDR2: LNHDA, SQIVND (reference sequence). DNA for the CDR3: TGTGCCAGTACCGAGCAATTACAGGTTGTGAGTCAGCCCCAGCATTTT. Translating gives CASTEQLQVVSQPQHF.

The rearrangement joins TRBV2 to TRBJ2-5; D call uncertain. CDR3 size: 14 residues. V lost 6 bases to trimming and J lost 2 bases, with 13 bases between them. Per germline, CDR1 SNHLY and CDR2 FYNNEI. This chain's CDR3 is CASSEPQIQETQYF. CDR3 sequence (DNA): TGTGCCAGCAGCGAACCACAGATACAAGAGACCCAGTACTTC. The whole variable domain, filled in from reference TRBV2 and TRBJ2-5, reads EPEVTQTPSHQVTQMGQEVILRCVPISNHLYFYWYRQILGQKVEFLVSFYNNEISEKSEIFDDQFSVERPDGSNFTLKIRSTKLEDSAMYFCASSEPQIQETQYFGPGTRLLVL.

The gene calls are TRBV5-1 and TRBJ2-2, with 10 bases matching TRBD1. V trimming: 4 bases; J trimming: 7 bases; junction bases outside the gene matches: 4. The CDR3 totals 14 residues. The germline gives CDR1 SGHRS, CDR2 YFSETQ. For the CDR3, the DNA is TGCGCCAGCAGCCTAGGACAGGGGGACGGGGAGCTGTTTTTT. The encoded protein is CASSLGQGDGELFF.

The genes are TRBV2 and TRBJ2-3; 14 nucleotides agree with TRBD2. The ends lost 4 bases at V and 0 bases at J; junction bases unmatched: 0. CDR3 length equals 16 residues. CDR1 and CDR2 (germline): SNHLY, FYNNEI. The DNA of the CDR3 is TGTGCCAGCAGTGGGACTAGCGGGGGGAGCACAGATACGCAGTATTTT. Amino acid sequence: CASSGTSGGSTDTQYF.

Points on this clone: The sample holds other DNA sequences that translate to the same CDR3. The chain is built from TRBV6-1 and TRBJ1-1, with 7 nucleotides matching TRBD1. CDR1 is MNHNS and CDR2 is SASEGT in the germline V gene. CDR3 length equals 14 residues. V gave up 4 bases and J gave up 1 base; unmatched junction bases: 3. Here the CDR3 reads CASSVTGPNTEAFF. CDR3 in DNA: TGTGCCAGCAGTGTGACAGGGCCGAACACTGAAGCTTTCTTT.

The chain's CDR3 is CASSPVQGQGAGELFF. Here the CDR3 DNA reads TGTGCCAGCTCACCCGTACAAGGACAGGGTGCCGGGGAGCTGTTTTTT. This sequence joins TRBV18 and TRBJ2-2; 8 bases match TRBD1. The CDR3 consists of 16 residues. Germline lookup yields CDR1 KGHSH and CDR2 LQKENI. Trimming cost V 3 bases and J 6 bases; bases outside gene matches: 9.

The gene calls are TRBV7-9 and TRBJ1-1; no reliable D call. V shed 1 base and J shed 10 bases, with 7 bases lying between them. The CDR3 totals 11 residues. In germline, CDR1 is SEHNR, CDR2 FQNEAQ (reference sequence). CDR3 DNA sequence: TGTGCCAGCAGCTTAGGTCCTTCAGCTTTCTTT. This codes for CASSLGPSAFF.

The table lists this clone with a few counts. The gene calls are TRBV5-1 and TRBJ1-1; TRBD1 might be the D (6 bases). This CDR3 has 13 residues. V lost 3 bases and J lost 1, with 7 bases in between. Per the germline V gene, CDR1 is SGHRS and CDR2 is YFSETQ. The CDR3 region has the DNA TGCGCCAGCAGCTGGGACACGAACACTGAAGCTTTCTTT. Amino acid sequence: CASSWDTNTEAFF.

This rearrangement joins TRBV5-1 to TRBJ2-5; TRBD2 matches 9 bases. This CDR3 has 16 amino acids. Germline V lookup: CDR1 SGHRS, CDR2 YFSETQ. Trimming removed 2 bases from V and 1 base from J; junction bases left unmatched: 6. Here the CDR3 DNA reads TGCGCCAGCAGCTTTGGTAGCGGGGGCCTCCAAGAGACCCAGTACTTC. This encodes CASSFGSGGLQETQYF.

The chain employs TRBV7-9 and TRBJ2-1, with TRBD2 matching over 12 bases. Looked up from germline, CDR1 is SEHNR and CDR2 is FQNEAQ (reference sequence). Losses at the gene ends were 0 bases for V and 5 bases for J; bases not matched to a gene: 2. CDR3 size: 16 residues. This CDR3 is CASSLAGLAGNNEQFF. CDR3 DNA sequence: TGTGCCAGCAGCTTAGCAGGACTAGCGGGAAACAATGAGCAGTTCTTC.

V and J are TRBV5-1 and TRBJ2-7, with 8 bases that match TRBD2. The V gene's germline CDR1 is SGHRS and CDR2 YFSETQ. J lost 3 bases, V lost 5 bases, and 4 bases had no gene match. The CDR3 consists of 13 residues. Here the CDR3 DNA reads TGCGCCAGCAGAGGGAGCGGGGGCTACGAGCAGTACTTC. Translated, it gives CASRGSGGYEQYF.

V gene TRBV6-1 combines with J gene TRBJ2-5, with D uncertain. Germline values: CDR1 MNHNS, CDR2 SASEGT. The CDR3 length is 15 residues. Trimming took 3 bases from V and 1 from J, leaving 12 bases between them. The CDR3 here is CASSEWLRSQETQYF. The CDR3 bases are TGTGCCAGCAGTGAGTGGCTGCGGTCCCAAGAGACCCAGTACTTC.

This sequence joins TRBV27 and TRBJ1-4; D uncertain. Trimming cost V 2 bases and J 3 bases, with 10 bases left between them. Germline V gene data show CDR1 as MNHEY and CDR2 as SMNVEV (reference sequence). The CDR3 consists of 15 residues. This chain's CDR3 is CASSLVECSNEKLFF. The CDR3 DNA reads as TGTGCCAGCAGTTTAGTAGAATGTTCTAATGAAAAACTGTTTTTT.

The V and J genes are TRBV11-2 and TRBJ2-7; 9 bases agree with TRBD2. With V trimmed by 5 bases and J by 1 base, 9 bases remained unmatched. CDR1 and CDR2 (germline): SGHAT, FQNNGV. CDR3 size: 16 residues. As DNA, the CDR3 is TGTGCCAGCAGCCTCCGCGGGGGGGCCGCTTCCTACGAGCAGTACTTC. It yields the protein CASSLRGGAASYEQYF. The variable domain in full, completed from reference TRBV11-2 and TRBJ2-7, reads EAGVAQSPRYKIIEKRQSVAFWCNPISGHATLYWYQQILGQGPKLLIQFQNNGVVDDSQLPKDRFSAERLKGVDSTLKIQPAKLEDSAVYLCASSLRGGAASYEQYFGPGTRLTVT.

The genes are TRBV2 and TRBJ2-5; D is possibly TRBD2 (6 bases). Germline lookup yields CDR1 SNHLY and CDR2 FYNNEI. Trimming shortened V by 10 bases and J by 5 bases, and 17 bases separated the two germline ends. The CDR3 has 13 residues. This CDR3 is CATSASDTETQYF. CDR3 bases: TGTGCCACCTCCGCTAGCGATACGGAGACCCAGTACTTC.

The rearrangement uses TRBV10-3 and TRBJ1-6; no clear D. The germline gives CDR1 ENHRY, CDR2 SYGVKD. CDR3 size: 15 residues. V lost 10 bases, J lost 7 bases, and 20 bases lay in between. The CDR3 bases are TGTGCCACCCACCCCGGGGAAATGCGAAATTCACCCCTCCACTTT. The encoded protein is CATHPGEMRNSPLHF.

This chain connects TRBV5-1 to TRBJ2-1; TRBD1 matches at 7 bases. The trim removed 3 bases at V and 7 bases at J, leaving 4 bases unmatched. CDR3 length equals 13 residues. Germline V CDR1 and CDR2: SGHRS, YFSETQ. This CDR3 is CASSSLQGNEQFF. The CDR3 DNA reads TGCGCCAGCAGCTCGCTACAGGGGAATGAGCAGTTCTTC.

Only one count was recorded for this clone. The rearrangement joins TRBV6-5 to TRBJ1-2, with D uncertain. CDR1 is MNHEY and CDR2 is SVGAGI in the germline V gene. V lost 5 bases to trimming and J lost 3 bases, with 13 bases between them. This CDR3 is 14 amino acids long. CDR3 residues: CASSPVRGDYGYTF. The CDR3, as DNA: TGTGCCAGCAGTCCCGTTCGAGGAGACTATGGCTACACCTTC.

The rearrangement links TRBV6-1 to TRBJ2-5, with TRBD2 matching over 8 bases. Per the germline V gene, CDR1 is MNHNS and CDR2 is SASEGT. V was clipped by 7 bases and J by 11 bases; unmatched bases: 12. The CDR3 is 13 residues long. CDR3 sequence: CASTAGGLTTQYF. The CDR3 DNA follows: TGTGCCAGCACGGCGGGGGGACTTACGACGCAGTACTTC.

The chain carries TRBV10-2 and TRBJ2-3, with 7 bases lining up with TRBD2. Germline CDR1 and CDR2: WSHSY and SAAADI. There are 13 residues in the CDR3. Losses at the gene ends were 5 bases for V and 6 bases for J; bases not matched to a gene: 5. CDR3 amino acids: CASSRTGRDTQYF. Written as DNA, the CDR3 is TGCGCCAGCAGTAGGACCGGGAGGGATACGCAGTATTTT.

The rearrangement uses TRBV18 and TRBJ1-6; 7 bases fit TRBD1. The germline CDR1 and CDR2 sequences are KGHSH and LQKENI. Trimming at V came to 1 base and at J to 7 bases, leaving 4 bases not matched to a gene. The CDR3 runs to 15 residues. CDR3 sequence (DNA): TGTGCCAGCTCACCACTTGAACAGGGGAATTCACCCCTCCACTTT. Protein sequence: CASSPLEQGNSPLHF.